One sample yielded the 5 T cell receptor beta chains listed below, sequenced in a study of CD8+CD57+ T cells in acquired aplastic anemia. The patients chosen for sequencing had shown expansion of CD8+CD57+ cells (detected by flow cytometry). CDR3 and TCR beta VDJ profiling relied on genomic DNA as the template. Via MiXCR, TCRdb re-called the reads, giving one row per CDR3 protein. The data show 150,000 or so distinct CDR3 sequences, with 52% seen just once and about an eighth held by the top ten. Sequencing was performed on sorted CD4+, CD8+, or CD8+CD57+ T cells (not recorded which) from PBMCs. The receptors stem from a human donor with aplastic anemia.

On this clonotype: The junction and the germline gene differ at one end; a read error may be behind it. V gene TRBV7-8 combines with J gene TRBJ2-7, with 9 bases lining up with TRBD2. The CDR3 totals 16 residues. The germline CDR1 and CDR2 sequences are SGHVS and FQNEAQ. Here the CDR3 reads CVSSFPSGLATYEQYF. The CDR3 region has the DNA TGTGTCAGCAGCTTCCCTTCGGGACTAGCTACCTACGAGCAGTACTTC.

V is TRBV20-1 and J is TRBJ2-6, with D maybe TRBD1 (6 bases). Trimming took 2 bases from V and 0 from J, leaving 11 bases between them. The V gene's germline CDR1 is DFQATT and CDR2 SNEGSKA (reference sequence). The CDR3 has 16 residues. The CDR3 sequence is CSARLQGYSGANVLTF. CDR3 coding DNA: TGCAGTGCTAGACTCCAGGGGTACTCTGGGGCCAACGTCCTGACTTTC.

As regards this clonotype: An end of the junction does not agree with germline; a read error may underlie this. V is TRBV6-4 and J is TRBJ2-7, with no clear D. This CDR3 has 11 amino acids. CDR1 MRHNA and CDR2 SNTAGT come from the germline V gene. The CDR3 DNA reads as TGTGCCAGCAGTTATGGTTACGATCAGTACTTC. Amino acid sequence: CASSYGYDQYF.

This clonotype was detected ten times or more. The chain employs TRBV7-2 and TRBJ2-7; TRBD1 or TRBD2 may be the D gene (5 bases each). Germline lookup yields CDR1 SGHTA and CDR2 FQGNSA. The V gene lost 3 bases and the J gene lost 3 bases, with 12 bases spanning the gap. The CDR3 covers 14 residues. In nucleotides, the CDR3 is TGTGCCAGCAGCTTTGGGACGTTCCTCTACGAGCAGTACTTC. Residues: CASSFGTFLYEQYF.

Of note for this clonotype: Being one base from a much bigger clone, this may be a read error. The chain carries TRBV4-1 and TRBJ1-6, with a possible D match to TRBD1 (6 bases). CDR1 and CDR2 from the germline V gene are MGHRA and YSYEKL. The CDR3 consists of 13 residues. Trimming left V 6 bases short and J 10 bases short, with 13 bases between. DNA of the CDR3: TGCGCCAGCAGTCGATCAGGGGAGTCACCCCTCCACTTT. The encoded protein is CASSRSGESPLHF.